A selection of T cell receptor beta chains follows, all from one sample in a study of cytomegalovirus exposure and HLA in healthy donors. TCRdb's table, derived via immunoSEQ multiplex PCR, lists solely in-frame clones and lacks some. This sample has approximately 170,000 clones, with roughly 72% found just once. The sequenced sample was PBMCs. The receptors come from a man aged 35-49 years in good health and CMV-seronegative. CDR3s include the opening cysteine and the closing phenylalanine or tryptophan. A D gene is named only where the DNA matches it firmly. The size field is filled for only some rows; it gives once, few, many or a size class.

size	V	J	D	DNA	CDR3
-	TRBV7-9	TRBJ2-1	TRBD2	TGTGCCAGCAGTTATAGCGGGAGGGCCGGTGAGCAGTTCTTC	CASSYSGRAGEQFF
-	TRBV9	TRBJ2-1	TRBD1	TGTGCCAGCAGCGGGACAGGTTCCTACAATGAGCAGTTCTTC	CASSGTGSYNEQFF
few	TRBV6-5	TRBJ2-5	-	TGTGCCAGCAGCAGGACTGCAAGGAGAGAGACCCAGTACTTC	CASSRTARRETQYF
few	TRBV11-3	TRBJ2-3	TRBD2	TGTGCCAGCAGCTCTAGCGGGAGCCTCAGCACAGATACGCAGTATTTT	CASSSSGSLSTDTQYF
-	TRBV7-9	TRBJ1-2	-	TGTGCCAGCAGCTCCCCAGCGATGGGCTACACCTTC	CASSSPAMGYTF
-	TRBV4-1	TRBJ2-2	TRBD1	TGCGCCAGCAGCCACCACCTCAGGGGGCGAGACACCGGGGAGCTGTTTTTT	CASSHHLRGRDTGELFF
-	TRBV9	TRBJ2-7	TRBD1	TGTGCCAGCAGCGGGGGGACAGGGAACTCCTACGAGCAGTACTTC	CASSGGTGNSYEQYF
-	TRBV5-8	TRBJ2-7	TRBD2	TGTGCCAGCGAGGGCGAAGCGGGAGCCTACGAGCAGTACTTC	CASEGEAGAYEQYF
-	TRBV2	TRBJ1-1	-	TGTGCCAGCAGTGAGCCTAGGAACCAATTACACACTGAAGCTTTCTTT	CASSEPRNQLHTEAFF
-	TRBV9	TRBJ2-5	TRBD2	TGTGCCAGCAGCTTCACCGGGACTAGCGGGAGATCGGAGACCCAGTACTTC	CASSFTGTSGRSETQYF
-	TRBV27	TRBJ2-5	TRBD2	TGTGCCAGCAGTTTATCATACCGAGCGGGGCTCCAAGAGACCCAGTACTTC	CASSLSYRAGLQETQYF
-	TRBV6-1	TRBJ1-2	-	TGTGCCAGCGCAGGAGGAGCCTATGGCTACACCTTC	CASAGGAYGYTF
few	TRBV28	TRBJ2-1	TRBD2	TGTGCCAGCAGTTCGACGACTAGCGGGCGCTGGGATGAGCAGTTCTTC	CASSSTTSGRWDEQFF
-	TRBV5-1	TRBJ2-3	-	TGCGCCAGCAGCGGGGGCAGCGGTAGCACAGATACGCAGTATTTT	CASSGGSGSTDTQYF
-	TRBV6-1	TRBJ2-1	TRBD2	TGTGCCAGCAGAACCTACGGACTAGCGGGGGAGCAGTTCTTC	CASRTYGLAGEQFF
-	TRBV5-1	TRBJ1-2	-	TGCGCCAGCAGCTTGGTTTCGGGGAGCTGGCTTGGTGGGGGCTACACCTTC	CASSLVSGSWLGGGYTF
few	TRBV28	TRBJ2-7	-	TGTGCCAGCAGTTTTAAAATAATCGAGGAGGTGCAGTACTTC	CASSFKIIEEVQYF
once	TRBV4-1	TRBJ1-1	TRBD1	TGCGCCAGCAGCCCCAAGACAGGGCCCGCGAACACTGAAGCTTTCTTT	CASSPKTGPANTEAFF
-	TRBV29-1	TRBJ2-1	TRBD2	TGCAGCGTGGTTAGCGGGAGCACCTGGAGCTCCTACAATGAGCAGTTCTTC	CSVVSGSTWSSYNEQFF
-	TRBV6-1	TRBJ1-1	TRBD1	TGTGCCAGCAGTGACTTCCGGGACAGGGGGATGAACACTGAAGCTTTCTTT	CASSDFRDRGMNTEAFF
-	TRBV7-8	TRBJ2-1	-	TGTGCCAGCAGCGAGGGGGACAACTACAATGAGCAGTTCTTC	CASSEGDNYNEQFF
-	TRBV4-1	TRBJ2-7	TRBD1	TGCGCCAGCAGCCAAGATGATCGGACAGGGGGCCACGAGCAGTACTTC	CASSQDDRTGGHEQYF
-	TRBV4-1	TRBJ1-1	-	TGCGCCAGCACCCGAGGGGGGGCGACGAACACTGAAGCTTTCTTT	CASTRGGATNTEAFF
-	TRBV2	TRBJ2-5	-	TGTGCCAGACGTGGGGGGGCCATAGAGACCCAGTACTTC	CARRGGAIETQYF
-	TRBV6-1	TRBJ1-5	TRBD1	TGTGCCAGCAGTCAGGGGGGCAATCAGCCCCAGCATTTT	CASSQGGNQPQHF
-	TRBV10-2	TRBJ1-5	-	TGCGCCAGCAGTGAGTCGGGAGACTTGGGGGGTCAGCCCCAGCATTTT	CASSESGDLGGQPQHF
-	TRBV5-8	TRBJ2-7	-	TGTGCCAGCAGCTCTCAGGGTTCGTCGTTCGAGCAGTACTTC	CASSSQGSSFEQYF
few	TRBV10-3	TRBJ2-5	-	TGTGCCATCAGTGAGCCTCAGATTTCCCAAGAGACCCAGTACTTC	CAISEPQISQETQYF
-	TRBV11-2	TRBJ1-1	-	TGTGCCAGCAGCCCGCGGGTCGAAGCTTTCTTT	CASSPRVEAFF
once	TRBV11-3	TRBJ2-1	TRBD2	TGTGCCAGCAGCCCGCACGGCGGGAGCTCCTACAATGAGCAGTTCTTC	CASSPHGGSSYNEQFF
-	TRBV7-6	TRBJ2-2	TRBD2	TGTGCCAGCAGCCTAAGTCTAGCGGGAGTTGACGGGGAGCTGTTTTTT	CASSLSLAGVDGELFF
-	TRBV4-1	TRBJ1-3	TRBD1	TGCGCCAGCAGCCCGCGGACAGGGGCTGGAAACACCATATATTTT	CASSPRTGAGNTIYF
-	TRBV29-1	TRBJ2-3	TRBD2	TGCAGCGTCCCTTCGCCGGGGGGGACAGATACGCAGTATTTT	CSVPSPGGTDTQYF
-	TRBV6-5	TRBJ1-2	TRBD1	TGTGCCAGCAGTTATCAGGGGGCGAATGGCTACACCTTC	CASSYQGANGYTF
-	TRBV4-1	TRBJ2-2	TRBD2	TGCGCCAGCAGCCAAGATAGCGGGAGGGCCGGGGAGCTGTTTTTT	CASSQDSGRAGELFF
-	TRBV9	TRBJ1-4	-	TGTGCCAGCAGCGCGGGGTCTAATGAAAAACTGTTTTTT	CASSAGSNEKLFF
-	TRBV29-1	TRBJ2-7	TRBD1	TGCAGCGTTGAAGTTAACAGGGGAACAGAGGGGGCGGCTGCCCTCGCCTACGAGCAGTACTTC	CSVEVNRGTEGAAALAYEQYF
-	TRBV7-8	TRBJ2-3	-	TGTGCCAGCAGCTTAGCTGCGAACCCAGATACGCAGTATTTT	CASSLAANPDTQYF
few	TRBV9	TRBJ2-5	-	TGTGCCAGCAGCTCAGGAGGGTTCCAAGAGACCCAGTACTTC	CASSSGGFQETQYF
-	TRBV2	TRBJ2-5	-	TGTGCCAGCAACGAAAACGGGGTAGGGGAGACCCAGTACTTC	CASNENGVGETQYF
-	TRBV28	TRBJ1-4	-	TGTGCCAGTACAGTTGGGAATGAAAAACTGTTTTTT	CASTVGNEKLFF
-	TRBV11-2	TRBJ2-3	-	TGTGCCAGCAGCCTAGGGGCAGGGGCAGATACGCAGTATTTT	CASSLGAGADTQYF
-	TRBV6-5	TRBJ1-1	-	TGTGCCAGCAGTTACAGGGGCTGGCTCGGCACTGAAGCTTTCTTT	CASSYRGWLGTEAFF
-	TRBV7-6	TRBJ1-1	TRBD1	TGTGCCAGCAGCCCCCAGGGGGCCGGCACTGAAGCTTTCTTT	CASSPQGAGTEAFF
-	TRBV9	TRBJ1-2	-	TGTGCCAGCAGCGCACCACCCTATGGAGGCTATGGCTACACCTTC	CASSAPPYGGYGYTF
-	TRBV7-2	TRBJ1-2	-	TGTGCCAGCAGCTCAACCCGCGGGGGTTCCTGGGGCTACACCTTC	CASSSTRGGSWGYTF
-	TRBV9	TRBJ2-1	-	TGTGCCAGCAGCGTAGGACCACTAAATGAGCAGTTCTTC	CASSVGPLNEQFF
-	TRBV6-4	TRBJ2-1	TRBD1	TGTGCCAGCAGTGACGGGACAGGGTACAATGAGCAGTTCTTC	CASSDGTGYNEQFF
-	TRBV10-3	TRBJ1-1	-	TGTGCCATCCTCCAAGGGGGGGTGAACACTGAAGCTTTCTTT	CAILQGGVNTEAFF
once	TRBV5-6	TRBJ2-7	-	TGTGCCAGCAGCCCCGGGACTTCCCCCTACGAGCAGTACTTC	CASSPGTSPYEQYF
few	TRBV7-2	TRBJ2-7	TRBD2	TGTGCCAGCAGCTCTTCCTCCGGGACTAGCGGTCTCGAGCAGTACTTC	CASSSSSGTSGLEQYF
-	TRBV29-1	TRBJ2-5	TRBD2	TGCAGCGTTGAAGGTGTTAGCGGGAGCCAAGAGACCCAGTACTTC	CSVEGVSGSQETQYF